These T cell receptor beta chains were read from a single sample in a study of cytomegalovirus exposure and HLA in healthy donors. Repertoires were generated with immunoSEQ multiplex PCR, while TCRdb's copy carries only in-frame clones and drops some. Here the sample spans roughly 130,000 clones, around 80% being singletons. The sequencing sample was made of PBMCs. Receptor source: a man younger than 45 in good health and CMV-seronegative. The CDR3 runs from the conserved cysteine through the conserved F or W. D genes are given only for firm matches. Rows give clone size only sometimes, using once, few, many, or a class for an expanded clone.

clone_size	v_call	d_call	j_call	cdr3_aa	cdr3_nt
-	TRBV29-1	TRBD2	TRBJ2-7	CSVLGLAGVYEQYF	TGCAGCGTCCTGGGACTAGCGGGCGTGTACGAGCAGTACTTC
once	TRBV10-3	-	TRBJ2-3	CAISGGADTQYF	TGTGCCATCAGTGGGGGGGCAGATACGCAGTATTTT
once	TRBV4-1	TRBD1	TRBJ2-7	CASSQGQGPLREQYF	TGCGCCAGCAGCCAAGGACAGGGGCCCCTTCGGGAGCAGTACTTC
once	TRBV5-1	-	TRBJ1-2	CASSLDRFDYGYTF	TGCGCCAGCAGCTTGGACAGGTTCGACTATGGCTACACCTTC
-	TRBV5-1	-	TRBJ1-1	CASSQGTIGTEAFF	TGCGCCAGCAGCCAGGGGACGATAGGCACTGAAGCTTTCTTT
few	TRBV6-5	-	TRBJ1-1	CASSNGVREAFF	TGTGCCAGCAGTAACGGGGTGCGGGAAGCTTTCTTT
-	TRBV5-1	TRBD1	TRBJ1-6	CASSLGTGRRSLHF	TGCGCCAGCAGCTTGGGGACAGGCCGCCGGTCCCTCCACTTT
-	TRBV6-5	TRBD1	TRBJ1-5	CASRRQGPSREPQHF	TGTGCCAGCAGGAGACAGGGGCCCTCTAGGGAGCCCCAGCATTTT
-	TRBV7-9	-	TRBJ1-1	CASSLVRDTEAFF	TGTGCCAGCAGCTTAGTTCGGGACACTGAAGCTTTCTTT
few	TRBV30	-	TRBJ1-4	CAWSGQSNEKLFF	TGTGCCTGGAGTGGACAGAGTAATGAAAAACTGTTTTTT
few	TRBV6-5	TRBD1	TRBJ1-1	CASSPGQGGNTEAFF	TGTGCCAGCAGTCCCGGACAGGGAGGGAACACTGAAGCTTTCTTT
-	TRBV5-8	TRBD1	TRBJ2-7	CASSWGQSYEQYF	TGTGCCAGCAGCTGGGGACAGTCCTACGAGCAGTACTTC
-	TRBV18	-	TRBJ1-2	CASYGPGDIYGYTF	TGTGCCAGCTACGGGCCAGGGGACATCTATGGCTACACCTTC
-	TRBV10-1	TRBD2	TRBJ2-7	CASSESGREGCEQYF	TGCGCCAGCAGTGAGTCAGGGCGGGAGGGGTGCGAGCAGTACTTC
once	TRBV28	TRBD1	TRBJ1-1	CASRLSGGGTEAFF	TGTGCCAGCAGACTCTCAGGGGGCGGGACTGAAGCTTTCTTT